The 16 T cell receptor beta chains listed next were all sequenced from one sample in a study of T-cell reconstitution after alpha-beta-depleted transplantation in children. Library preparation (for TCRbeta) was performed with unique molecular identifiers. TCRdb analysed the PCR reads with MiXCR anew, one entry per CDR3 protein. This table has about a million distinct CDR3 sequences, about 26% appearing once. This specimen was PBMCs, mostly from graft donor cells, taken 360 days after TCRalphabeta/CD19-depleted stem cell transplant. These receptors were collected from a boy in the first two years of life who had a stem cell transplant for SCID, so the T cells may come from the graft donor.

This clonotype was recorded a few times. The chain combines TRBV10-3 with TRBJ1-5; no definite D call. Germline V gene lookup returns CDR1 ENHRY and CDR2 SYGVKD. The CDR3 has 14 amino acids. V was shortened by 0 bases and J by 4 bases, with 7 bases between the two germline ends. CDR3 nucleotide sequence: TGTGCCATCAGTGAGTCGTCAGCTAATCAGCCCCAGCATTTT. Residues: CAISESSANQPQHF.

This clonotype was seen only a few times. The rearrangement links TRBV9 to TRBJ2-1; 8 positions match TRBD1. The V and J ends lost 4 bases and 7 bases, in that order; junction bases with no gene match: 10. This CDR3 has 15 amino acids. The V gene's germline CDR1 is SGDLS and CDR2 YYNGEE. The DNA for the CDR3 is TGTGCCAGCAGCCCTTGGACAGGGATAGAGAATGAGCAGTTCTTC. This translates into CASSPWTGIENEQFF.

This clonotype was detected a few times. The chain joins TRBV5-1 to TRBJ2-7, with 9 bases fitting TRBD1. Trimming cost V 4 bases and J 5 bases; bases outside gene matches: 10. Germline CDR1 is SGHRS and CDR2 is YFSETQ. The CDR3 is 15 residues long. The chain's CDR3 is CASSPGTGKIHEQYF. For the CDR3, the DNA is TGCGCCAGCAGCCCCGGGACAGGGAAGATCCACGAGCAGTACTTC.

This chain joins TRBV14 and TRBJ2-4, with TRBD2 as a possible D gene (6 bases). This CDR3 comprises 17 residues. V was cut by 1 base and J by 0 bases, with 13 bases left in between. Germline V gene data show CDR1 as SGHDN and CDR2 as FVKESK. In DNA form, the CDR3 reads TGTGCCAGCAGCCAAGGTTGGGGGGATGGAGCCAAAAACATTCAGTACTTC. It encodes CASSQGWGDGAKNIQYF.

This sequence joins TRBV5-5 and TRBJ1-1; D gene ambiguous. V lost 0 bases to trimming and J lost 2 bases, with 11 bases between them. The CDR3 contains 15 residues. CDR1 is SGHKS, CDR2 YYEKEE, per germline (reference sequence). The CDR3 DNA sequence: TGTGCCAGCAGCTTGGATTTGGTGGTTAACACTGAAGCTTTCTTT. This codes for CASSLDLVVNTEAFF.

This clonotype was recorded a few times. The CDR3 carries no conserved terminal phenylalanine or tryptophan, so it likely arises from a read error. It is unclear where the CDR3 begins or ends on the DNA, so no DNA is shown, and the CDR3 is as TCRdb lists it. J is TRBJ1-6 and V is TRBV12-3 or TRBV12-4; the table names TRBD1, a call not compared with the DNA. The length of the CDR3 is 14 amino acids, counting both ends. This CDR3 is CASSRTDLRGRSTI.

In DNA, the CDR3 is TGTGCCAGCAGGGGCAGTTTCATAGGGGGCTGGGATGGTAGCAATCAGCCCCAGCATTTT. Amino acid sequence: CASRGSFIGGWDGSNQPQHF. The chain is built from TRBV12-3 or TRBV12-4 and TRBJ1-5; 7 bases fit TRBD1. V shed 6 bases, J shed 0 bases, and the junction held 20 bases outside the gene matches. The CDR3 has 20 amino acids.

This clonotype showed up many times. The chain combines TRBV29-1 with TRBJ2-3; D possibly corresponds to TRBD2 (6 bases). Trimming left V 0 bases short and J 6 bases short, with 22 bases between. This CDR3 is built from 17 residues. Per the germline V gene, CDR1 is SQVTM and CDR2 is ANQGSEA. CDR3 protein: CSVEDLPEGGVGDTQYF. The CDR3, as DNA: TGCAGCGTTGAAGATCTTCCGGAGGGAGGCGTAGGGGATACGCAGTATTTT.

This clonotype occurred many times. This chain connects TRBV11-3 to TRBJ2-1; a possible D gene is TRBD2 (6 bases). V was pared by 5 bases and J by 4 bases, with 15 bases between. The CDR3 has 15 residues. Germline CDR1 reads SGHNT; CDR2 reads YENEEA. The chain's CDR3 is CASSHDGDSYNEQFF. The CDR3 nucleotides are TGTGCCAGCAGCCACGACGGGGACTCGTACAATGAGCAGTTCTTC.

This rearrangement joins TRBV4-1 to TRBJ2-5, with a weak D call TRBD2 (6 bases). The length of the CDR3 is 15 residues. Trimming took off 1 base at V and 4 bases at J, with 13 bases between the two ends. CDR1 is MGHRA and CDR2 is YSYEKL in the germline V gene. CDR3 sequence: CASSQVGGVVETQYF. In nucleotides, the CDR3 is TGCGCCAGCAGCCAAGTTGGCGGGGTTGTAGAGACCCAGTACTTC.

This chain joins TRBV20-1 and TRBJ1-1, with D uncertain. CDR1 is DFQATT, CDR2 SNEGSKA, per germline (reference sequence). This CDR3 comprises 13 residues. The V and J ends lost 3 bases and 0 bases respectively, with 8 bases between them. The CDR3 spells CSARNRLNTEAFF. The CDR3 bases are TGCAGTGCTAGGAACAGATTGAACACTGAAGCTTTCTTT.

In its sample, this clonotype was seen a few times. One junction end disagrees with the germline gene, perhaps due to a read error. This chain connects TRBV9 to TRBJ1-6; D uncertain. Germline V gene lookup returns CDR1 SGDLS and CDR2 YYNGEE. CDR3 length: 16 residues. This CDR3 is CASSVEGAARDSPLHF. The DNA of the CDR3 is TGTGCCAGCAGCGTAGAGGGAGCGGCGCGGGATTCGCCCCTCCACTTT.

This clonotype has just a few counts. This rearrangement joins TRBV19 to TRBJ2-1; the match to TRBD1 covers 9 bases. Germline CDR1 reads LNHDA; CDR2 reads SQIVND (reference sequence). The CDR3 length is 15 residues. V was pared by 6 bases and J by 4 bases, with 7 bases of the junction left unmatched. CDR3 loop: CASSGTGTLYNEQFF. CDR3 DNA: TGTGCCAGTAGCGGGACAGGGACCCTTTACAATGAGCAGTTCTTC.

This clonotype was seen once. This chain connects TRBV12-3 or TRBV12-4 to TRBJ1-6; no clear D gene. Trimming removed 6 bases from V and 10 bases from J, with 16 bases in between. The CDR3 is made up of 14 amino acids. CDR3: CASSRASAESPLHF. CDR3 coding DNA: TGTGCCAGCAGCCGGGCGTCGGCGGAGTCACCCCTCCACTTT.

The rearrangement joins TRBV12-3 or TRBV12-4 to TRBJ2-2; TRBD2 matches 8 bases. V trimming: 7 bases; J trimming: 5 bases; junction bases outside the gene matches: 6. The CDR3 has 14 residues. CDR3: CASTGGGRTGELFF. CDR3 sequence (DNA): TGTGCCAGCACCGGGGGGGGCAGGACCGGGGAGCTGTTTTTT.

The V and J genes are TRBV7-9 and TRBJ1-5, with 8 positions matching TRBD1. J lost 6 bases, V lost 3 bases, and 7 bases had no gene match. The CDR3 sequence is 15 residues long. From germline, CDR1 is SEHNR and CDR2 FQNEAQ (reference sequence). DNA for the CDR3: TGTGCCAGCAGCTTCGGACAGGGAGGGTCTCAGCCCCAGCATTTT. It encodes CASSFGQGGSQPQHF.